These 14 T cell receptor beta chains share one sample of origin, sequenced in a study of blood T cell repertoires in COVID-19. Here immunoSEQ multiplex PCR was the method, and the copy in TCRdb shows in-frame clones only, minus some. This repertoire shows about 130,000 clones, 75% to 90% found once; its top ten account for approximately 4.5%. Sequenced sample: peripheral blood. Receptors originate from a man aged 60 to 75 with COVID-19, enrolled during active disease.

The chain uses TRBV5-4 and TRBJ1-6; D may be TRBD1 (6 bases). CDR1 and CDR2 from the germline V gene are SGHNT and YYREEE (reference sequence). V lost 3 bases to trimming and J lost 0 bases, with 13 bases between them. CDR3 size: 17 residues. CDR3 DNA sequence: TGTGCCAGCAGCTCCTCAGGGGACCGCTCCTATAATTCACCCCTCCACTTT. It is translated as CASSSSGDRSYNSPLHF. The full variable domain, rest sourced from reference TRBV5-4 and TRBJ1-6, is ETGVTQSPTHLIKTRGQQVTLRCSSQSGHNTVSWYQQALGQGPQFIFQYYREEENGRGNFPPRFSGLQFPNYSSELNVNALELDDSALYLCASSSSGDRSYNSPLHFGNGTRLTVT.

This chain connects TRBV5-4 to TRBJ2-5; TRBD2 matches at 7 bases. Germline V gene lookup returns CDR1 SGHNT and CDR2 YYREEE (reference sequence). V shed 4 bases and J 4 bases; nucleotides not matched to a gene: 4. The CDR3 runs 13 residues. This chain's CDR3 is CASSTRLAETQYF. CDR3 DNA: TGTGCCAGCAGCACTCGACTAGCAGAGACCCAGTACTTC.

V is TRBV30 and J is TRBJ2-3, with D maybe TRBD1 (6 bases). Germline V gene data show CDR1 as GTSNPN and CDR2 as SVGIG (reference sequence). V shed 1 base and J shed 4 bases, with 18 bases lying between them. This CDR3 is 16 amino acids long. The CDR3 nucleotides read TGTGCCTGGAGTGACCCTAACAGGGTTGAGTCAGATACGCAGTATTTT. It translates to CAWSDPNRVESDTQYF.

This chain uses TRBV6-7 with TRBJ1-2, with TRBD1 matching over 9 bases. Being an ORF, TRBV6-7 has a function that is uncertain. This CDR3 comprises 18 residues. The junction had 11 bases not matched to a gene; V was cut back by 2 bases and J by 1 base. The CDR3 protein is CASSYPGTGWIINYGYTF. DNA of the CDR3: TGTGCCAGCAGTTACCCTGGGACAGGGTGGATAATTAACTATGGCTACACCTTC.

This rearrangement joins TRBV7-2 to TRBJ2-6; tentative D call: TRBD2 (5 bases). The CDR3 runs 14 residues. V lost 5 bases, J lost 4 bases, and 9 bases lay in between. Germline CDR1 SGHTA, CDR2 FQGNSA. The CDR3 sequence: CASSPRGGANVLTF. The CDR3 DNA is TGTGCCAGCAGCCCCCGCGGGGGGGCCAACGTCCTGACTTTC. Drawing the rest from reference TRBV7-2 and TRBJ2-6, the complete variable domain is GAGVSQSPSNKVTEKGKDVELRCDPISGHTALYWYRQSLGQGLEFLIYFQGNSAPDKSGLPSDRFSAERTGGSVSTLTIQRTQQEDSAVYLCASSPRGGANVLTFGAGSRLTVL.

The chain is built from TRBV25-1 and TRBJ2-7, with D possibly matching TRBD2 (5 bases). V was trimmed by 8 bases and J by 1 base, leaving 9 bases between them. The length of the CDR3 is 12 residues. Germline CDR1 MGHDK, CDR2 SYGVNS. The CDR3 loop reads CASGGGSYEQYF. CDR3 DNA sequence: TGTGCCAGCGGTGGAGGTTCCTACGAGCAGTACTTC.

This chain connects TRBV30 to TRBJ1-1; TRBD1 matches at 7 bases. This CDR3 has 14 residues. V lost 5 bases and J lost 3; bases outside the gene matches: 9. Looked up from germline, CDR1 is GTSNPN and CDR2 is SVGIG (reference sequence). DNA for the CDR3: TGTGCCTGGGGTTCGAGGGGGCGGGACACTGAAGCTTTCTTT. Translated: CAWGSRGRDTEAFF.

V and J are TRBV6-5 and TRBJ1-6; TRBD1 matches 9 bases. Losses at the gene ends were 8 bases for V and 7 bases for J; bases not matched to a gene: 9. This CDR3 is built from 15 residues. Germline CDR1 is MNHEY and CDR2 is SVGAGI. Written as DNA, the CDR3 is TGTGCCAGCTGGCAAATGACAGGGGGGAATTCACCCCTCCACTTT. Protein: CASWQMTGGNSPLHF.

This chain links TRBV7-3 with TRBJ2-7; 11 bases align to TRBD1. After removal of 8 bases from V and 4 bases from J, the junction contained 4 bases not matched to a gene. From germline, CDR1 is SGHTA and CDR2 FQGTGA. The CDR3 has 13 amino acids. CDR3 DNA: TGTGCCAGCGGACAGGGGGCTGGGTACGAGCAGTACTTC. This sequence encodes CASGQGAGYEQYF.

CDR3 region: CASSYSLRGDSYEQYF. Here the CDR3 DNA reads TGTGCCAGCAGTTATTCGCTCCGGGGGGACTCCTACGAGCAGTACTTC. The genes are TRBV6-2 or TRBV6-3 and TRBJ2-7; 7 nucleotides line up with TRBD2. CDR3 length: 16 amino acids. The V and J ends lost 3 bases and 0 bases, in that order; junction bases with no gene match: 8. The V gene's germline CDR1 is MNHEY and CDR2 SVGEGT.

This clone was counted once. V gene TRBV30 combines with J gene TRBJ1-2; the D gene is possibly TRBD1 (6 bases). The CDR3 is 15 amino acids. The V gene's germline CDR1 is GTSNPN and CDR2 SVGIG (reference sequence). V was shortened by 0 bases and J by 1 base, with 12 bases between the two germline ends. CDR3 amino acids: CAWSVIGRGNYGYTF. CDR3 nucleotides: TGTGCCTGGAGTGTAATAGGCAGGGGTAACTATGGCTACACCTTC.

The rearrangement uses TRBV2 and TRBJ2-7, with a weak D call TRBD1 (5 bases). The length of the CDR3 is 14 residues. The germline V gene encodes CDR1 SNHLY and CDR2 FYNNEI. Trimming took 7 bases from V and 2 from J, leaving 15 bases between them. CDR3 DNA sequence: TGTGCCAGCAAGAAGCCTCTGGGGCCCTACGAGCAGTACTTC. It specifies CASKKPLGPYEQYF.

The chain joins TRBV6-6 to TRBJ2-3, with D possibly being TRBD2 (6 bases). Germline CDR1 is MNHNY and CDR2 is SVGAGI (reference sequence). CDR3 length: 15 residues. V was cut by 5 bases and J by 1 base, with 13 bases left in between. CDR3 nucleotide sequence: TGTGCCAGCAGTCAGCCGGGGGTGCGCACAGATACGCAGTATTTT. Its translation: CASSQPGVRTDTQYF.

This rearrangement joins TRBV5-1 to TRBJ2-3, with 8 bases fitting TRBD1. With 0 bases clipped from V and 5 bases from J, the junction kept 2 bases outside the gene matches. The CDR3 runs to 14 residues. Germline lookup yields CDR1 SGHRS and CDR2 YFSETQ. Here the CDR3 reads CASSLAGGVDTQYF. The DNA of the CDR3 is TGCGCCAGCAGCTTGGCAGGGGGCGTAGATACGCAGTATTTT.